The source of this TCR beta chain is a study of identical twins. Study results and caveats: Part of the zero-insertion signal could reflect confounding by invariant MAIT and iNKT cells. Findings depended on cross-sectional statistics rather than tracking the same donors.

Remarks on this clonotype: As yet, its antigen is unknown.

From germline, CDR1 is MNHEY and CDR2 SVGEGT. The CDR3 consists of 15 residues. A single record per CDR3 protein comes from TCRdb applying MiXCR to the 5' RACE reads. The table shows some 690,000 distinct CDR3 sequences, with 21% occurring only once. This same sample was also part of a study on T cells expressing NK-cell markers. This second study says: Sequencing of TCR beta repertoires drew on sorted CD3+CD56+NKG2C+, CD3+CD56+NKG2C- and CD3+CD56-NKG2C+ T cells.

Specimen: PBMCs. This clonotype originated in a woman aged 18 to 35 in good health. This rearrangement joins TRBV6-2 or TRBV6-3 to TRBJ2-5; D ambiguous. The J call may not be correct, given that the DNA end is closer to TRBJ2-1. The CDR3 DNA is TGTGCCAGCAGTTCTCTATTAGACACTCAAGAGACCCAGTTCTTC. Amino acids: CASSSLLDTQETQFF.